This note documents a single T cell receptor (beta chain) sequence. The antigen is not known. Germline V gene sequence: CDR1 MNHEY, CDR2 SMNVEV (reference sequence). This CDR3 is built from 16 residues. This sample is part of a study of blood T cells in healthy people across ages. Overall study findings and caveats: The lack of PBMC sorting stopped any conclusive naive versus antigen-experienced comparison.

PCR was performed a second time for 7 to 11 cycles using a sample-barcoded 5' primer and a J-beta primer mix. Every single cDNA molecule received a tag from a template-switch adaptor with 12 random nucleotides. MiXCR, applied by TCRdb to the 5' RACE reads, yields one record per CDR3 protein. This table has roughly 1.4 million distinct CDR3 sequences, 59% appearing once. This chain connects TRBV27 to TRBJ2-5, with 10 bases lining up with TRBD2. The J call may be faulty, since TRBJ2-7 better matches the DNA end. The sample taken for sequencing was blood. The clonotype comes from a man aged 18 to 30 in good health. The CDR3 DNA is TGTGCCAGCAGTCCTCCTAGCGGGGGAACTTCCTACGAGCAGTACTTC. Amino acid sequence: CASSPPSGGTSYEQYF.